The rows below give T cell receptor beta chains drawn from one sample of a study of blood T cells in healthy people across ages. TCRdb re-analysed the 5' RACE reads in MiXCR, keeping a single row per CDR3 protein. Seen here are hundreds of thousands of distinct CDR3 sequences, about 30% observed once, and the top ten hold around a sixth. Sample: blood. These TCRs come from a woman of 80 years or more in good health. Both conserved end residues are part of each CDR3. The D gene is left open where the match is weak. The size field is filled for only some rows; it gives once, few, many or a size class.

>many|TRBV7-2|TRBD2|TRBJ2-1
TGTGCCAGCAGCCCGAGCGGGGGGGCGCGGAATGAGCAGTTCTTC
CASSPSGGARNEQFF
>many|TRBV4-3|TRBD1|TRBJ1-2
TGCGCCAGCAGCCTCCGGACAGGGCCTAACTATGGCTACACCTTC
CASSLRTGPNYGYTF
>many|TRBV20-1|NA|TRBJ1-5
TGCAGTGCGGGGCAGGGTAGCAATCAGCCCCAGCATTTT
CSAGQGSNQPQHF
>many|TRBV7-2|NA|TRBJ2-1
TGTGCCAGCAGCTTAACGGACACGATCAATGAGCAGTTCTTC
CASSLTDTINEQFF
>many|TRBV12-3/TRBV12-4|NA|TRBJ2-3
TGTGCCAGCACCGAACAGGGATGGACAGATACGCAGTATTTT
CASTEQGWTDTQYF
>NA|TRBV7-9|TRBD1|TRBJ2-3
TGTGCCAAGACGTCAGGGGGCGCCACAGATACGCAGTATTTT
CAKTSGGATDTQYF
>many|TRBV7-2|NA|TRBJ2-7
TGTGCCAGCAGCTTCCCCGGGACTCACTACGAGCAGTACTTC
CASSFPGTHYEQYF
>NA|TRBV15|NA|TRBJ1-5
TGTGCCACCAGCAGAGATCTTGGCGAAGCGAGCAATCAGTCCCAGCATTTT
CATSRDLGEASNQSQHF
>NA|TRBV7-9|TRBD1|TRBJ2-7
TGTGCCAGCAGCTTAGCTGGAGGACAGGGGCCCAATGGGGACGAGCAGTACTTC
CASSLAGGQGPNGDEQYF
>NA|TRBV28|TRBD2|TRBJ2-1
TGTGCCAGCAGTTTAATATTCCGGACTAGCGGGGGAGGTGAGCAGTTCTTC
CASSLIFRTSGGGEQFF
>few|TRBV11-2|NA|TRBJ1-1
TGTGCCAGCAGCTTAGATCCAACGGGACAGAACACTGAAGCTTTCTTT
CASSLDPTGQNTEAFF
>many|TRBV29-1|NA|TRBJ1-2
TGCAGCGTTGAAGTGGGGCTAAGGGGCTACACCTTC
CSVEVGLRGYTF
>many|TRBV7-2|NA|TRBJ2-3
TGTGCCAGCAGCCCCGCTCGTGGGCCACCCGGTACGCAGTATTTT
CASSPARGPPGTQYF
>many|TRBV4-2|NA|TRBJ2-1
TGTGCCAGCAGCCAAGATCAGGCAGGTGAGCAGTTCTTC
CASSQDQAGEQFF
>NA|TRBV19|NA|TRBJ2-2
TGTGCCAGTAAACGCGCAGGGACATCGAGCACCGGGGAGCTGTTTTTT
CASKRAGTSSTGELFF
>NA|TRBV7-2|NA|TRBJ1-2
TGTGCCAGCAGCTCCGCCCCTCACTATGGGGGCTACACCTTC
CASSSAPHYGGYTF
>many|TRBV5-1|NA|TRBJ2-5
TGCGCCAGCACCCTGGGCCGGGGGACCGAGACCCAGTACTTC
CASTLGRGTETQYF
>NA|TRBV7-2|NA|TRBJ2-7
TGTGCCAGCAGCTTTGCAGGGCTCACCGGGGAGCAGTACTTC
CASSFAGLTGEQYF
>many|TRBV6-5|NA|TRBJ2-1
TGTGCCAGCAGTTACCCGGGACCCAACCTCAATGAGCAGTTCTTC
CASSYPGPNLNEQFF
>NA|TRBV29-1|TRBD1|TRBJ1-2
TGCAGCGTTCGGACAGGGGATGGTGGCTACACCTTC
CSVRTGDGGYTF
>NA|TRBV7-9|NA|TRBJ2-3
TGTGCCAGCAGCTCGGGGGCGACGCAGTATTTT
CASSSGATQYF
>NA|TRBV9|TRBD1|TRBJ2-7
TGTGCCAGCAGCCCCAGGGGACAGGGGGCCTCCAATGAGCAGTACTTC
CASSPRGQGASNEQYF
>many|TRBV27|TRBD2|TRBJ2-1
TGTGCCAGCAGTTTAACTCTAGCGGCTTACTACAATGAGCAGTTCTTC
CASSLTLAAYYNEQFF
>NA|TRBV2|TRBD2|TRBJ2-7
TGTGCCAGCAGTCGACTAGCGGGAGGGTACGAGCAGTACTTC
CASSRLAGGYEQYF
>many|TRBV4-2|TRBD2|TRBJ2-1
TGTGCCAGCAGCCAAGTAGCGGGGGCGATTAACAATGAGCAGTTCTTC
CASSQVAGAINNEQFF
>NA|TRBV3-1|TRBD2|TRBJ2-5
TGTGCCAGCAGCCAAACTAGCGGGGGGAGCCCAAGTGAGCAGTACTTC
CASSQTSGGSPSEQYF
>many|TRBV5-1|NA|TRBJ2-5
TGCGCCAGCAGCCGGACAGTTCAAGAGACCCAGTACTTC
CASSRTVQETQYF
>many|TRBV27|TRBD1|TRBJ1-1
TGTGCCAGCAGGCAGGGGGGCACTGAAGCTTTCTTT
CASRQGGTEAFF
>few|TRBV6-2/TRBV6-3|TRBD1|TRBJ2-7
TGTGCCAGCAGTTATGCCGGATGGACAGGGGAATCCTACGAGCAGTACTTC
CASSYAGWTGESYEQYF
>NA|TRBV28|TRBD1|TRBJ2-7
TGTGCCACCGAGGGACAGGGCTACGAGCAGTACTTC
CATEGQGYEQYF
>few|TRBV7-6|TRBD1|TRBJ1-3
TGTGCCAGCAGCCGTATCCCAGGGACAGGGGCCGGAAACACCATATATTTT
CASSRIPGTGAGNTIYF
>NA|TRBV27|NA|TRBJ2-6
TGTGCCAGCACCAGTGACCCCTCTGGGGCCAACGTCCTGACTTTC
CASTSDPSGANVLTF
>NA|TRBV4-2|NA|TRBJ2-7
TGTGCCAGCAGCCAGGGCAGTCAGGGGACGGACGAGCAGTACTTC
CASSQGSQGTDEQYF
>many|TRBV12-3/TRBV12-4|NA|TRBJ2-7
TGTGCCAGCACCTTGAACCGGGGACCCCACGAGCAGTACTTC
CASTLNRGPHEQYF
>few|TRBV29-1|NA|TRBJ2-3
TGCAGCGTTTACACCCCAGATACGCAGTATTTT
CSVYTPDTQYF
>NA|TRBV14|NA|TRBJ2-3
TGTGCCAGCAGCCAAGACCCCCGGGGACTCACAGATACGCAGTATTTT
CASSQDPRGLTDTQYF
>many|TRBV6-2/TRBV6-3|NA|TRBJ2-7
TGTGCCAGCAGGGACCGGACAGCCTACGAGCAGTACTTC
CASRDRTAYEQYF
>NA|TRBV7-9|NA|TRBJ2-1
TGTGCCAGCGGGAGTACAGGCAATGAGCAGTTCTTC
CASGSTGNEQFF
>few|TRBV6-1|TRBD1|TRBJ1-5
TGTGCCTGCAGTGAATACAGGGGGCAAGGCAATCAGCCCCAGCATTTT
CACSEYRGQGNQPQHF
>many|TRBV7-8|TRBD1|TRBJ2-3
TGTGCCAGCAGCACCCCGGGACAGGGTTCAGATACGCAGTATTTT
CASSTPGQGSDTQYF
>NA|TRBV7-8|TRBD1|TRBJ1-5
TGTGCCAGCAGCCACCGGGACAGGGGTGTTCAGCCCCAGCATTTT
CASSHRDRGVQPQHF
>many|TRBV9|TRBD2|TRBJ2-1
TGTGCCAGCACCGATCTACTACTAGCGGGGGGCTGGAATGAGCAGTTCTTC
CASTDLLLAGGWNEQFF
>many|TRBV20-1|TRBD1|TRBJ1-5
TGCAGTGCTAGAGCTCCCGGGACAGGCCGGTACAATCAGCCCCAGCATTTT
CSARAPGTGRYNQPQHF
>many|TRBV19|NA|TRBJ2-5
TGTGCCAGTAGTATAGACACGACCCAATCTGAGCAGTACTTC
CASSIDTTQSEQYF
>few|TRBV6-2/TRBV6-3|TRBD1|TRBJ2-7
TGTGCCAGCAGAAACCGGGACAGCCTCGGTTACAATGAGCAGTACTTC
CASRNRDSLGYNEQYF
>NA|TRBV7-3|TRBD2|TRBJ2-1
TGTGCCAGCAGCTCCCCGACTAGCGGCATGTACAATGAGCAGTTCTTC
CASSSPTSGMYNEQFF
>many|TRBV6-6|NA|TRBJ1-2
TGTGCCAGCAGTAAAGCAGCAAGTAACTATGGCTACACCTTC
CASSKAASNYGYTF
>many|TRBV20-1|TRBD2|TRBJ2-1
TGCAGTGCTGGGAGAGCGGGGGGCGCGGTGGTCGAGCAGTTCTTC
CSAGRAGGAVVEQFF
>many|TRBV6-6|NA|TRBJ2-7
TGTGCCAGCAAGAATCAGGGGTCCTCCTACGAGCAGTACTTC
CASKNQGSSYEQYF
>NA|TRBV9|NA|TRBJ1-1
TGTGCCAGCAGCCCCCACCAAGATCCTCCCGTGGGGACTGAAGCTTTCTTT
CASSPHQDPPVGTEAFF
>NA|TRBV7-3|NA|TRBJ2-7
TGTGCCAGCTCACCAGGTCCTACCTACGAGCAGTACTTC
CASSPGPTYEQYF
>NA|TRBV6-6|TRBD1|TRBJ2-1
TGTGCCCGCAGCCCAGGGACAGGGCTATCCTACGAGCAGTTCTTC
CARSPGTGLSYEQFF
>NA|TRBV6-6|TRBD1|TRBJ2-7
TGTGCCAGCAGTTCCGGGACAGAAGTGTCCGAGCAGTACTTC
CASSSGTEVSEQYF